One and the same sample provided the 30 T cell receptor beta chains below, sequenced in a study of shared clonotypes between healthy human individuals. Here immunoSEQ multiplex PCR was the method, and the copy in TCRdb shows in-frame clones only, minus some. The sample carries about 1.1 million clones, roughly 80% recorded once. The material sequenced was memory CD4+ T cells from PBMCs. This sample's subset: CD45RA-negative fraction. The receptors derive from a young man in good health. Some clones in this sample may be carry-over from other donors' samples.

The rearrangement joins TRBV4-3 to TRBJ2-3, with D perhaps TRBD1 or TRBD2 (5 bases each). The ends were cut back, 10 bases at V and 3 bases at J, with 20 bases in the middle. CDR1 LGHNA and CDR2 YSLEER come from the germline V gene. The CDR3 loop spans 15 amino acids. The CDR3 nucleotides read TGCGCCACTTCGGCCGGGGCCCTTACGACAGATACGCAGTATTTT. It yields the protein CATSAGALTTDTQYF.

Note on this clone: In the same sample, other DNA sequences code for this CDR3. The CDR3 loop is CASSLVGADTEAFF. CDR3 bases: TGTGCCAGCAGCTTAGTCGGAGCAGACACTGAAGCTTTCTTT. The chain has TRBV11-2 and TRBJ1-1; D is uncertain. Germline-derived CDR1 and CDR2 are SGHAT and FQNNGV. The germline V and J ends were trimmed by 1 base and 3 bases, with 9 bases remaining between them. The CDR3 is 14 residues long.

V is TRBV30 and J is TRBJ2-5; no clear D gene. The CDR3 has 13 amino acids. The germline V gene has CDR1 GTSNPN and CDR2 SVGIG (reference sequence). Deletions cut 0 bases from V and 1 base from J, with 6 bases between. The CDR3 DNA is TGTGCCTGGAGTGTAAATACCCAAGAGACCCAGTACTTC. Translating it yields CAWSVNTQETQYF.

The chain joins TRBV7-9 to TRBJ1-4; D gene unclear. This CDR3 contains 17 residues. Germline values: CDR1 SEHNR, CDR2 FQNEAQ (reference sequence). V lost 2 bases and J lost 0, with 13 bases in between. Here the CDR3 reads CASSLTPWGATNEKLFF. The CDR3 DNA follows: TGTGCCAGCAGCTTAACACCGTGGGGTGCAACTAATGAAAAACTGTTTTTT.

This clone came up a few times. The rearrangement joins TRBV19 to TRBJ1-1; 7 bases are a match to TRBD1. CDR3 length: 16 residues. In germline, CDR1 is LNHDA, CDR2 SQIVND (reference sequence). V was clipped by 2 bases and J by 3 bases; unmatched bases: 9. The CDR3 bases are TGTGCCAGTAGTATACGGGCAGGGGGACAGTACACTGAAGCTTTCTTT. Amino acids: CASSIRAGGQYTEAFF.

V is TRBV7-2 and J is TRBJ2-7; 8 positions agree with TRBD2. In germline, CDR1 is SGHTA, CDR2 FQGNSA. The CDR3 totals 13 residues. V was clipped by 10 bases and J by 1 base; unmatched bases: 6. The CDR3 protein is CATGSGGSYEQYF. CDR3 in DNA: TGTGCCACCGGGAGCGGGGGTTCCTACGAGCAGTACTTC. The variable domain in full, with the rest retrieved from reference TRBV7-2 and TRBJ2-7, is GAGVSQSPSNKVTEKGKDVELRCDPISGHTALYWYRQSLGQGLEFLIYFQGNSAPDKSGLPSDRFSAERTGGSVSTLTIQRTQQEDSAVYLCATGSGGSYEQYFGPGTRLTVT.

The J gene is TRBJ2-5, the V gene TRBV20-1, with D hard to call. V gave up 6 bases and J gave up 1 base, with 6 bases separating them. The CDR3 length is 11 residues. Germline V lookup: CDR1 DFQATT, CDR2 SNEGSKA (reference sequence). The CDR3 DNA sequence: TGCAGTGCCCACGTCCAAGAGACCCAGTACTTC. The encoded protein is CSAHVQETQYF.

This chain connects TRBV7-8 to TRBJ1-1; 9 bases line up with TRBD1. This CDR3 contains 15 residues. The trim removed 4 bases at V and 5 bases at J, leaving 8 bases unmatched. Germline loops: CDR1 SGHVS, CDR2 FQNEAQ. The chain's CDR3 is CASSSGQGRLTEAFF. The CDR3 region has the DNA TGTGCCAGCAGCTCCGGACAGGGGCGGCTGACTGAAGCTTTCTTT.

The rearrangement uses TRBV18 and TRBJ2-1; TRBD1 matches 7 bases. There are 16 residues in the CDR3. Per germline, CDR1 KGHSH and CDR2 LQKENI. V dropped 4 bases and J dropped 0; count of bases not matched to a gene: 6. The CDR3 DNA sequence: TGTGCCAGCTCACTGACAGGGCTGAGCTCCTACAATGAGCAGTTCTTC. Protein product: CASSLTGLSSYNEQFF.

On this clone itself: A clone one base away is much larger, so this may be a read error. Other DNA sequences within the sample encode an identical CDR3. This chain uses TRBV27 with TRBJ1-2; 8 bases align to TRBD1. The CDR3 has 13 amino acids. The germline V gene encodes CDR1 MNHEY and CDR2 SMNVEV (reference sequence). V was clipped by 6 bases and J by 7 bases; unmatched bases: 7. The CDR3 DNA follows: TGTGCCAGCAGACAGGGGGTTGGGCGTGGCTACACCTTC. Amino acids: CASRQGVGRGYTF.

The CDR3 sequence: CRVGTGFGEQFF. The CDR3 nucleotides read TGCAGGGTAGGGACAGGGTTTGGGGAGCAGTTCTTC. The chain carries TRBV29-1 and TRBJ2-1; TRBD1 aligns across 9 bases. The CDR3 loop spans 12 amino acids. Germline CDR1 and CDR2: SQVTM and ANQGSEA.

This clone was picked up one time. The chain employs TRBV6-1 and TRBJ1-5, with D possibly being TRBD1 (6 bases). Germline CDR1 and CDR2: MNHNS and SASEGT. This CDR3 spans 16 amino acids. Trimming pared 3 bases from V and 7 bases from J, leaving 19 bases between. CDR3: CASSDDLDRGAQPQHF. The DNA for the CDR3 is TGTGCCAGCAGTGATGACCTGGACAGAGGTGCGCAGCCCCAGCATTTT.

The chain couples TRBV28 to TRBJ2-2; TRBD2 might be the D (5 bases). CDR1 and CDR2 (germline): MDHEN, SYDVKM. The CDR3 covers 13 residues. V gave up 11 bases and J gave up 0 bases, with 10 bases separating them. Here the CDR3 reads CASRLSNTGELFF. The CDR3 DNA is TGTGCCTCCAGACTATCGAACACCGGGGAGCTGTTTTTT.

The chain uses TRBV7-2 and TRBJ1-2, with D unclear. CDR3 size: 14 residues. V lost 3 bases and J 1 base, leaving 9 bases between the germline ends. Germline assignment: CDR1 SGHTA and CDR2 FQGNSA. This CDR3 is CASSLRVGNYGYTF. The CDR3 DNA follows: TGTGCCAGCAGCTTGCGGGTGGGTAACTATGGCTACACCTTC.

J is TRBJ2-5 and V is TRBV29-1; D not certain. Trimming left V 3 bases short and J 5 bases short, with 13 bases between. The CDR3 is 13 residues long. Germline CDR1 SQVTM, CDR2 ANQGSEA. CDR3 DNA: TGCAGCGTTGATCCAGGCTCCAGGGAGACCCAGTACTTC. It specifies CSVDPGSRETQYF.

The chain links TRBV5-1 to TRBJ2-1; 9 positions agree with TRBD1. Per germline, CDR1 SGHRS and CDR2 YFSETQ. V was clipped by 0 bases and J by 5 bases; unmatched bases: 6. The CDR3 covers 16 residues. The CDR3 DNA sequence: TGCGCCAGCAGCTTGGCCGCGGGACAGGGAAACAATGAGCAGTTCTTC. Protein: CASSLAAGQGNNEQFF.

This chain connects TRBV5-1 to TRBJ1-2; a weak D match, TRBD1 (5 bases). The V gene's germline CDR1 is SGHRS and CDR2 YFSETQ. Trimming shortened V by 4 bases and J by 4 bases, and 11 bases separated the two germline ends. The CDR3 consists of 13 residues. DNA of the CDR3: TGCGCCAGCAGCCCGACAGAGCCCTATGGCTACACCTTC. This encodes CASSPTEPYGYTF.

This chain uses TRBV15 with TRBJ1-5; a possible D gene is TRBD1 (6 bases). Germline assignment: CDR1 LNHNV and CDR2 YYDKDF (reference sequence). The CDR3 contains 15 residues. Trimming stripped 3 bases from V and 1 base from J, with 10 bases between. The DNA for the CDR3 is TGTGCCACCAGCAGCCCCAGGGGAAGCAATCAGCCCCAGCATTTT. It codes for CATSSPRGSNQPQHF.

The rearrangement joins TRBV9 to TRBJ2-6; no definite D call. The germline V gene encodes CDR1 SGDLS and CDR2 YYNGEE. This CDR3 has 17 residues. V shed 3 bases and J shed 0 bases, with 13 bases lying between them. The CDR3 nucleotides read TGTGCCAGCAGCGCTCGCCTCCGGTACTCTGGGGCCAACGTCCTGACTTTC. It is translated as CASSARLRYSGANVLTF.

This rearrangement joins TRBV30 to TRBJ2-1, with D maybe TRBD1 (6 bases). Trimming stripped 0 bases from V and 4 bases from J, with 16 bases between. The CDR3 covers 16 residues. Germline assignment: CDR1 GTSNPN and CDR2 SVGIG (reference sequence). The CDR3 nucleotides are TGTGCCTGGAGTGTACATGGGACATCAATTTACAATGAGCAGTTCTTC. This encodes CAWSVHGTSIYNEQFF.

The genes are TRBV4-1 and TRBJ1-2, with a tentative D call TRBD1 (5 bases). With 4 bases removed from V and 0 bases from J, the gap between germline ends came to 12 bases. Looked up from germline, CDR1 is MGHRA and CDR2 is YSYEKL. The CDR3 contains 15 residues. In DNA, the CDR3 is TGCGCCAGCAGCCCTCAGGGCCAAGCTAACTATGGCTACACCTTC. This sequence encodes CASSPQGQANYGYTF.

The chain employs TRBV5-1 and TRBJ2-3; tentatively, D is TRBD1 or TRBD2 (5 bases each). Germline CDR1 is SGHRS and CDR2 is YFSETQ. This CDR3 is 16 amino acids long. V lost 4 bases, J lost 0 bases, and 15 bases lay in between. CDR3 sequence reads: CASSGRGTISTDTQYF. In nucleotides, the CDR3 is TGCGCCAGCAGCGGCCGAGGGACGATAAGCACAGATACGCAGTATTTT. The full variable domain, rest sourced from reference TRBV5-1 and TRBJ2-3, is KAGVTQTPRYLIKTRGQQVTLSCSPISGHRSVSWYQQTPGQGLQFLFEYFSETQRNKGNFPGRFSGRQFSNSRSEMNVSTLELGDSALYLCASSGRGTISTDTQYFGPGTRLTVL.

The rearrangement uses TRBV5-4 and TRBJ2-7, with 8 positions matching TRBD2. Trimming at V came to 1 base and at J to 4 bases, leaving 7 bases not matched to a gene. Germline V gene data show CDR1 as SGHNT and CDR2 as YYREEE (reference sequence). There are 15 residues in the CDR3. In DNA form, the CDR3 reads TGTGCCAGCAGCTTGTTTAGCGGGGATCGTTACGAGCAGTACTTC. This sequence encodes CASSLFSGDRYEQYF.

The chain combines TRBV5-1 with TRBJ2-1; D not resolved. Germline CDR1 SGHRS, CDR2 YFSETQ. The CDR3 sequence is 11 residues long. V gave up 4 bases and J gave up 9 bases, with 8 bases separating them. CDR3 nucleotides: TGCGCCAGCAGCGACGGACGTGAGCAGTTCTTC. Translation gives CASSDGREQFF.

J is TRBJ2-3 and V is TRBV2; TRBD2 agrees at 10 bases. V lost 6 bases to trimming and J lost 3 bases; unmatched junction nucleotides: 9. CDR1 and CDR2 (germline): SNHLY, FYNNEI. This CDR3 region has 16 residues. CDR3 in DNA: TGTGCCAGCAGCTCTAGCGGGAGAGTGGGGACAGATACGCAGTATTTT. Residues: CASSSSGRVGTDTQYF.

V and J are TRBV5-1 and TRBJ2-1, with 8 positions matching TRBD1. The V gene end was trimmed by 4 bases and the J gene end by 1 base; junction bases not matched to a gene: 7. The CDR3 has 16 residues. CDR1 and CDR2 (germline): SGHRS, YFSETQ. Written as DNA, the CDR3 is TGCGCCAGCAGCCCAGGACAGGGTGATTCCTACAATGAGCAGTTCTTC. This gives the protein CASSPGQGDSYNEQFF.

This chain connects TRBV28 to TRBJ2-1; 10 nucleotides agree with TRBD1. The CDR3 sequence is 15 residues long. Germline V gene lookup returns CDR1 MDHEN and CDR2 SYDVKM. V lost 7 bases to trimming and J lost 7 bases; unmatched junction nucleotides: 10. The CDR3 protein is CASTGGGTGVNEQFF. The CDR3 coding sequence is TGTGCCAGCACCGGTGGTGGGACAGGGGTTAATGAGCAGTTCTTC.

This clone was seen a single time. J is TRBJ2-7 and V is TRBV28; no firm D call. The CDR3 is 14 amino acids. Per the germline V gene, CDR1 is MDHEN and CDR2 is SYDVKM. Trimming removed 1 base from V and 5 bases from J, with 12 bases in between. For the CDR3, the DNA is TGTGCCAGCAGTTTATTGGGCAATCCCAACGAGCAGTACTTC. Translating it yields CASSLLGNPNEQYF.

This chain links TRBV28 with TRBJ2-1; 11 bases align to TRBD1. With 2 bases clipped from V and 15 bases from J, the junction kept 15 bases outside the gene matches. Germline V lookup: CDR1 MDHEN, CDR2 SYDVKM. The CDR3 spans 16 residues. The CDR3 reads CASSLTSGTGGFPLFF. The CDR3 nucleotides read TGTGCCAGCAGTTTAACTTCCGGGACAGGGGGTTTTCCCCTGTTCTTC.

The CDR3 nucleotides read TGTGCCAGCAGCCTTCTAGGAGGGACTAGCGGGAGCGAGCAGTACTTC. Translating gives CASSLLGGTSGSEQYF. The chain uses TRBV9 and TRBJ2-7, with 14 bases matching TRBD2. The CDR3 extends over 16 amino acids. Germline CDR1 is SGDLS and CDR2 is YYNGEE. The V gene end was trimmed by 4 bases and the J gene end by 6 bases; junction bases not matched to a gene: 9.